The present entry profiles one TCR beta chain with its context. Its antigen is not known. This sample stems from a study of T-cell memory formation after mild COVID-19. Trimming shortened V by 6 bases and J by 1 base, and 12 bases separated the two germline ends. This CDR3 has 14 residues. In germline, CDR1 is KGHDR, CDR2 SFDVKD. After 5'RACE with constant-segment primers, TCR alpha and TCR beta cDNA libraries carrying sample barcodes and UMIs were obtained. Via MiXCR, TCRdb re-called the 5' RACE reads, giving one row per CDR3 protein. Of 470,000 or so distinct CDR3 sequences in the sample, about 19% were seen once. Overall study findings and caveats: From day 15 to 85, contracting clones were balanced between CD4 and CD8, whereas later expanders leaned toward CD4+. Of the contracting clones, CD4+ ones lay mainly in CM and EM, and CD8+ ones in EMRA.

This clonotype originated in an adult woman who had mild COVID-19 (a few samples of this study predate the infection). Cell type and time point are not known. The source material was PBMCs or a T cell subset sorted from them (not recorded which). The V call is TRBV24-1, the J call TRBJ2-7; possible D gene TRBD1, 6 bases. CDR3 coding DNA: TGTGCCACCAGTTCCAGTGACAGGTCCTACGAGCAGTACTTC. This translates into CATSSSDRSYEQYF.